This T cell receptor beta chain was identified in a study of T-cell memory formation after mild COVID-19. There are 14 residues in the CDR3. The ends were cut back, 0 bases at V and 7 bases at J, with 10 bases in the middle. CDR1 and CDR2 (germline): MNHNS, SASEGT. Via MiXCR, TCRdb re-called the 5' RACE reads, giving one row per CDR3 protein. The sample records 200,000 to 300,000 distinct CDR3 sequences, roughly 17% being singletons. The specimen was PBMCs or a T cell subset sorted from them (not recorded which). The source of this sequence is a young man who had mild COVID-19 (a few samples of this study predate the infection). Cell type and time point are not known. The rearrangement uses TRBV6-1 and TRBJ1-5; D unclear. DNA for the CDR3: TGTGCCAGCAGTGAAGCGCTCGACCCCCAGCCCCAGCATTTT. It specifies CASSEALDPQPQHF.